The clone carrying this T cell receptor beta chain showed up many times. CDR3 length: 15 amino acids. Germline CDR1 and CDR2: MNHNS and SASEGT. The V gene end was trimmed by 6 bases and the J gene end by 2 bases; junction bases not matched to a gene: 3. These data originate in a study of Graves' ophthalmopathy and Graves' hyperthyroidism. Amplification targeted the TCR beta CDR3 regions, with RNA transcripts as the source material. First-round RT-PCR used HTBI primers; second-round multiplex PCR followed. MiXCR, run by TCRdb on the multiplex PCR reads, gives a single entry per CDR3 protein. The sample shows more than 300,000 distinct CDR3 sequences, 17% of them seen only once. An approximately 10 ml volume of fresh peripheral blood provided the PBMCs.

Sequencing used peripheral blood. The receptor was derived from an adult woman with stable Graves' hyperthyroidism. The chain links TRBV6-1 to TRBJ2-6, with 8 bases that match TRBD1. CDR3 sequence reads: CASRMDRAGANVLTF. The CDR3 region has the DNA TGTGCCAGCAGGATGGACAGGGCTGGGGCCAACGTCCTGACTTTC.